This T cell receptor (beta chain) was obtained from a study of T cell changes during pregnancy in multiple sclerosis. V lost 0 bases and J 2 bases, leaving 15 bases between the germline ends. The CDR3 has 17 amino acids. CDR1 is SGHRS, CDR2 YFSETQ, per germline. Profiling relied on immunoSEQ multiplex PCR, and the TCRdb table lists in-frame clones only, not all of them. The top ten hold roughly 0.72% of the sample, which has about 44,000 clones, 75% to 95% seen once. Sequencing was performed on CD4+ T cells from peripheral blood mononuclear cells, taken before pregnancy. This TCR was sampled from a female donor with multiple sclerosis, enrolled in a pregnancy study. The chain has TRBV5-1 and TRBJ1-3, with D possibly TRBD1 on 5 matching bases. CDR3 protein: CASSLDLFPGAGNTIYF. DNA for the CDR3: TGCGCCAGCAGCTTGGATTTGTTTCCGGGGGCTGGAAACACCATATATTTT.